This T cell receptor beta chain was identified during a study of patients and donors after allogeneic stem cell transplantation. From the RT-PCR reads, TCRdb called clonotypes with MiXCR, one entry per CDR3 protein. The table lists more than 75,000 distinct CDR3 sequences, 5% of them singletons. This clonotype was recorded many times. V shed 4 bases, J shed 2 bases, and the junction held 10 bases outside the gene matches. CDR1 and CDR2 (germline): LGHDT, YNNKEL (reference sequence). CDR3 length: 16 amino acids. V usage is TRBV3-1 and J usage is TRBJ2-7, with 8 bases that match TRBD2. This clonotype originated in a human donor who was either an allogeneic HSCT recipient or a stem cell or donor lymphocyte infusion donor (not recorded which). It is not recorded whose cells these are; they may come from a transplant donor. The material sequenced was blood, either unsorted or a sorted T cell fraction (not recorded which). The CDR3 bases are TGTGCCAGCAGCCGAACGGATGGGCGGGAGGCCTACGAGCAGTACTTC. Translated: CASSRTDGREAYEQYF.